This TCR beta chain was identified in a study of shared clonotypes between healthy human individuals. The ends were cut back, 7 bases at V and 0 bases at J, with 14 bases in the middle. Germline V CDR1 and CDR2: SGHRS, YFSETQ. The CDR3 length is 14 residues. Study-wide results and caveats: Shared across a few donors were approximately 5% of the naive CD4 clonotypes.

TCRdb keeps only in-frame clones here, not all; method: immunoSEQ multiplex PCR. The sample carries a few million clones, just under 95% recorded once. In this sample, this clone turned up once. The antigen remains undetermined. Naive CD8 cells were CD45RO-negative, positively selected for CCR7, excluding terminally differentiated effector memory CD45RA+ cells. Sequencing input: naive CD8+ T cells from PBMCs. This TCR was recovered from a man younger than 35 in good health. Some clones in this sample may be carry-over from other donors' samples. The chain joins TRBV5-1 to TRBJ2-7, with a tentative D call TRBD2 (6 bases). The CDR3 nucleotides are TGCGCCAGCGGCCGGGACTTAGTCTCCTACGAGCAGTACTTC. This sequence encodes CASGRDLVSYEQYF.